Listed below are T cell receptor beta chains from one sample, sequenced in a study of T cell clonotyping in hematopoietic cell transplantation. Assay used: immunoSEQ multiplex PCR; TCRdb lists only in-frame clones, some missing. The sample consists of over 2,500 clones, about four fifths of them appearing once. The sample consisted of PBMCs, taken 180 days after allogeneic stem cell transplant. Every receptor here comes from a female patient aged 40-50 years who had an allogeneic stem cell transplant from a related donor, so T cells may come from the graft donor. Some clones in this sample may be carry-over from other donors' samples. Each CDR3 is given with its conserved first and last residue. D genes are given only for firm matches. For some rows the clone size is stated as once, few or many, or as a class when expanded; others skip it.

V,size,D,length,J,CDR3,DNA
TRBV10-1,-,-,14,TRBJ1-1,CASSESKPNTEAFF,TGCGCCAGCAGTGAGTCGAAACCGAACACTGAAGCTTTCTTT
TRBV4-1,-,-,17,TRBJ2-3,CASSQVGVGWNTDTQYF,TGCGCCAGCAGCCAAGTAGGGGTCGGGTGGAACACAGATACGCAGTATTTT
TRBV11-3,-,TRBD1,15,TRBJ1-3,CASSLQGGRGNTIYF,TGTGCCAGCAGCTTACAAGGGGGCCGTGGAAACACCATATATTTT
TRBV13,few,-,14,TRBJ2-7,CASSSGQPENEQYF,TGTGCCAGCAGCTCCGGACAGCCCGAGAACGAGCAGTACTTC
TRBV13,-,-,13,TRBJ2-5,CASSPTDRETQYF,TGTGCCAGCAGCCCTACAGACCGAGAGACCCAGTACTTC
TRBV7-9,-,TRBD2,14,TRBJ2-1,CASSPILPGGEQFF,TGTGCCAGCAGCCCCATTCTACCGGGGGGTGAGCAGTTCTTC
TRBV4-1,-,-,11,TRBJ2-2,CASSYLNSLFF,TGCGCCAGCAGCTACCTAAATTCCCTGTTTTTT
TRBV7-2,-,-,14,TRBJ1-5,CASSPRRGDQPQHF,TGTGCCAGCAGCCCCCGACGGGGAGATCAGCCCCAGCATTTT
TRBV5-5,-,TRBD2,16,TRBJ2-1,CASSLSATSAYNEQFF,TGTGCCAGCAGCTTGTCTGCGACTAGCGCCTACAATGAGCAGTTCTTC
TRBV30,-,-,15,TRBJ2-5,CAWRGPHPYQETQYF,TGTGCCTGGAGAGGCCCCCATCCGTACCAAGAGACCCAGTACTTC
TRBV20-1,once,-,10,TRBJ1-1,CSARGLGAFF,TGCAGTGCTAGAGGATTGGGAGCTTTCTTT
TRBV25-1,-,-,14,TRBJ2-3,CASSPLSGTDTQYF,TGTGCCAGCAGCCCCCTCAGCGGCACAGATACGCAGTATTTT
TRBV4-2,-,-,14,TRBJ2-7,CASSQGWDSYEQYF,TGTGCCAGCAGCCAAGGATGGGATAGCTACGAGCAGTACTTC
TRBV11-2,-,-,14,TRBJ2-4,CASSLSSGKNIQYF,TGTGCCAGCAGCTTAAGTAGCGGCAAAAACATTCAGTACTTC
TRBV9,-,TRBD2,16,TRBJ2-3,CASSSRLATSTDTQYF,TGTGCCAGCAGCTCCAGACTAGCGACTAGCACAGATACGCAGTATTTT
TRBV28,few,-,15,TRBJ1-2,CASSLELQVHNGYTF,TGTGCCAGCAGTTTAGAACTCCAGGTTCATAATGGCTACACCTTC
TRBV2,-,-,12,TRBJ1-1,CAGSVRGTEAFF,TGTGCCGGCAGCGTAAGGGGCACTGAAGCTTTCTTT
TRBV7-7,-,TRBD2,17,TRBJ2-5,CASSLSLAGGGAETQYF,TGTGCCAGCAGCTTAAGTCTAGCGGGAGGGGGGGCGGAGACCCAGTACTTC
TRBV11-2,-,-,13,TRBJ1-1,CASSLVIVDRTFF,TGTGCCAGCAGCTTAGTTATAGTCGACCGAACTTTCTTT
TRBV5-4,-,-,14,TRBJ1-1,CASSPANRNTEAFF,TGTGCCAGCAGCCCCGCCAATAGGAACACTGAAGCTTTCTTT
TRBV11-1,-,-,16,TRBJ2-1,CASSSSGTRRYNEQFF,TGTGCCAGCAGCTCCTCCGGGACCCGAAGGTACAATGAGCAGTTCTTC
TRBV4-3,-,-,15,TRBJ2-1,CASSQDRDLAEEQFF,TGCGCCAGCAGCCAAGATAGGGACCTTGCGGAGGAGCAGTTCTTC
TRBV28,-,TRBD1,17,TRBJ1-5,CASSFWGQADFNQPQHF,TGTGCCAGCAGCTTTTGGGGACAGGCGGATTTCAATCAGCCCCAGCATTTT
TRBV19,-,-,18,TRBJ2-5,CASSIGRAGSRRQETQYF,TGTGCCAGTAGTATAGGTCGGGCGGGGTCCCGGCGCCAAGAGACCCAGTACTTC
TRBV11-3,-,-,15,TRBJ2-3,CASSPRDRLTDTQYF,TGTGCCAGCAGCCCCCGGGACCGGCTCACAGATACGCAGTATTTT
TRBV27,-,-,16,TRBJ2-3,CASSFLRGVITDTQYF,TGTGCCAGCAGTTTCCTAAGGGGAGTGATCACAGATACGCAGTATTTT
TRBV5-6,-,-,14,TRBJ2-7,CASNLYYRKYEQYF,TGTGCCAGCAACTTGTACTACAGGAAATACGAGCAGTACTTC
TRBV6-4,-,-,14,TRBJ2-2,CASSATPGTGELFF,TGTGCCAGCAGTGCAACCCCGGGGACCGGGGAGCTGTTTTTT
TRBV27,once,-,15,TRBJ1-1,CASSFQRQMNTEAFF,TGTGCCAGCAGTTTCCAGAGACAGATGAACACTGAAGCTTTCTTT
TRBV27,-,TRBD1,15,TRBJ2-7,CASSWLGQDAYEQYF,TGTGCCAGCAGTTGGTTGGGACAGGATGCCTACGAGCAGTACTTC
TRBV30,-,-,14,TRBJ1-5,CVWSIWGGNQPQHF,TGTGTCTGGAGTATTTGGGGAGGCAATCAGCCCCAGCATTTT
TRBV11-3,-,-,14,TRBJ2-5,CASSSRTLEETQYF,TGTGCCAGCAGCTCGAGGACTCTCGAGGAGACCCAGTACTTC
TRBV9,-,TRBD2,17,TRBJ2-3,CASSAGPAGGYKDTQYF,TGTGCCAGCAGCGCGGGGCCCGCGGGAGGGTATAAAGATACGCAGTATTTT
TRBV2,-,-,14,TRBJ1-2,CANTQGGRGYGYTF,TGTGCCAACACACAGGGCGGACGTGGCTATGGCTACACCTTC
TRBV5-4,-,-,12,TRBJ1-3,CASSTDGNTIYF,TGTGCCAGCAGCACGGACGGAAACACCATATATTTT
TRBV5-1,few,TRBD2,16,TRBJ2-2,CASSGLADVNTGELFF,TGCGCCAGCAGCGGGCTAGCGGACGTTAACACCGGGGAGCTGTTTTTT
TRBV6-5,-,-,11,TRBJ1-1,CATLRLTEAFF,TGTGCCACCTTGAGGTTGACTGAAGCTTTCTTT
TRBV9,-,TRBD2,15,TRBJ2-5,CASSVEGLASETQYF,TGTGCCAGCAGCGTAGAGGGACTAGCCTCTGAGACCCAGTACTTC
TRBV6-6,-,-,15,TRBJ1-3,CASSYEGVRGNTIYF,TGTGCCAGCAGTTACGAGGGAGTGCGGGGAAACACCATATATTTT
TRBV30,-,TRBD1,13,TRBJ2-5,CAWMGQGRKTQYF,TGTGCCTGGATGGGACAGGGTCGAAAGACCCAGTACTTC
TRBV5-1,-,-,15,TRBJ1-5,CASRTDASSNQPQHF,TGCGCCAGCAGGACGGACGCAAGCTCCAATCAGCCCCAGCATTTT
TRBV11-2,-,TRBD2,17,TRBJ2-3,CASSTSGLAASTDTQYF,TGTGCCAGCAGCACCTCGGGACTAGCGGCAAGCACAGATACGCAGTATTTT
TRBV7-3,-,-,14,TRBJ2-6,CASSLRAGANVLTF,TGTGCCAGCAGCTTAAGAGCTGGGGCCAACGTCCTGACTTTC
TRBV4-1,once,TRBD2,16,TRBJ2-2,CASSRQRGANTGELFF,TGCGCCAGCAGCCGTCAGCGGGGAGCGAACACCGGGGAGCTGTTTTTT
TRBV5-4,once,-,14,TRBJ2-5,CASKEWRVGQTQYF,TGTGCCAGCAAGGAGTGGAGGGTAGGGCAGACCCAGTACTTC
TRBV25-1,-,-,12,TRBJ2-3,CASSVSTDTQYF,TGTGCCAGCAGTGTTAGCACAGATACGCAGTATTTT
TRBV19,-,-,14,TRBJ2-1,CASSTGTFNNEQFF,TGTGCCAGTAGTACTGGGACTTTCAATAATGAGCAGTTCTTC
TRBV11-1,-,TRBD1,15,TRBJ1-4,CASSFGDRSNEKLFF,TGTGCCAGCAGCTTTGGGGACAGGTCGAATGAAAAACTGTTTTTT
TRBV9,-,-,14,TRBJ2-5,CASSVAGRKETQYF,TGTGCCAGCAGCGTAGCGGGGCGGAAAGAGACCCAGTACTTC
TRBV11-2,-,TRBD1,14,TRBJ1-4,CASSQGTGTEKLFF,TGTGCCAGCAGCCAAGGGACAGGGACTGAAAAACTGTTTTTT